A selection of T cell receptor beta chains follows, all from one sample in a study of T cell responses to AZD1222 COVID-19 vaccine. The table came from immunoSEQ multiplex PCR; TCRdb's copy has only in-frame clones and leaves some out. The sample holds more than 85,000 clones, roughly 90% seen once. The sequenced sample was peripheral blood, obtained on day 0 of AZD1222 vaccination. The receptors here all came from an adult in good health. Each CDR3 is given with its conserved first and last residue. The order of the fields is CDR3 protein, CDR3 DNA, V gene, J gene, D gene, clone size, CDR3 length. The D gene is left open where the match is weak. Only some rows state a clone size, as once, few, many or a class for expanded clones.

cdr3_aa: CASSVGRTAPNEKLFF
cdr3_nt: TGTGCCAGCAGCGTCGGGAGGACAGCTCCTAATGAAAAACTGTTTTTT
v_call: TRBV5-8
j_call: TRBJ1-4
d_call: .
clone_size: .
cdr3_length: 16

cdr3_aa: CASSLNSGIAKNIQYF
cdr3_nt: TGTGCCAGCAGCTTAAATAGCGGAATAGCCAAAAACATTCAGTACTTC
v_call: TRBV7-9
j_call: TRBJ2-4
d_call: .
clone_size: .
cdr3_length: 16

cdr3_aa: CASSLAKVALETGELFF
cdr3_nt: TGCGCCAGCAGCTTGGCCAAAGTGGCTCTGGAAACCGGGGAGCTGTTTTTT
v_call: TRBV5-1
j_call: TRBJ2-2
d_call: .
clone_size: .
cdr3_length: 17

cdr3_aa: CASSSMGGAGGYTF
cdr3_nt: TGTGCCAGCAGTTCCATGGGGGGCGCGGGTGGCTACACCTTC
v_call: TRBV5-4
j_call: TRBJ1-2
d_call: .
clone_size: .
cdr3_length: 14

cdr3_aa: CASSPDRVNTEAFF
cdr3_nt: TGTGCCAGCTCACCGGACAGGGTGAACACTGAAGCTTTCTTT
v_call: TRBV18
j_call: TRBJ1-1
d_call: TRBD1
clone_size: once
cdr3_length: 14

cdr3_aa: CASSYSWEENEQFF
cdr3_nt: TGTGCCAGCAGTTACTCGTGGGAGGAAAATGAGCAGTTCTTC
v_call: TRBV6-5
j_call: TRBJ2-1
d_call: .
clone_size: medium-sized
cdr3_length: 14

cdr3_aa: CASSPAPGTGRETQYF
cdr3_nt: TGTGCCAGCAGTCCAGCGCCTGGGACAGGGCGAGAGACCCAGTACTTC
v_call: TRBV27
j_call: TRBJ2-5
d_call: TRBD1
clone_size: .
cdr3_length: 16

cdr3_aa: CASTGLVNEKLFF
cdr3_nt: TGTGCCAGTACCGGGCTGGTGAATGAAAAACTGTTTTTT
v_call: TRBV19
j_call: TRBJ1-4
d_call: .
clone_size: .
cdr3_length: 13

cdr3_aa: CASTSSGTEKAFF
cdr3_nt: TGTGCCAGCACCTCCTCGGGGACGGAGAAAGCTTTCTTT
v_call: TRBV12-3/TRBV12-4
j_call: TRBJ1-1
d_call: .
clone_size: .
cdr3_length: 13

cdr3_aa: CASSLQKGSYEQYF
cdr3_nt: TGTGCCAGCAGCTTACAGAAGGGATCCTACGAGCAGTACTTC
v_call: TRBV7-2
j_call: TRBJ2-7
d_call: .
clone_size: .
cdr3_length: 14

cdr3_aa: CASSQTYPETYEQYF
cdr3_nt: TGCGCCAGCAGCCAAACCTACCCAGAGACCTACGAGCAGTACTTC
v_call: TRBV4-1
j_call: TRBJ2-7
d_call: .
clone_size: .
cdr3_length: 15

cdr3_aa: CASSQGVRGASPLHF
cdr3_nt: TGTGCCAGCAGCCAAGGGGTCAGGGGGGCTTCACCCCTCCACTTT
v_call: TRBV3-1/TRBV3-2
j_call: TRBJ1-6
d_call: TRBD1
clone_size: .
cdr3_length: 15

cdr3_aa: CASSQGMDTEAFF
cdr3_nt: TGTGCCAGCTCACAGGGAATGGACACTGAAGCTTTCTTT
v_call: TRBV18
j_call: TRBJ1-1
d_call: .
clone_size: .
cdr3_length: 13

cdr3_aa: CASSPSGYYGYTF
cdr3_nt: TGTGCCAGCAGTCCATCAGGGTACTATGGCTACACCTTC
v_call: TRBV6-5
j_call: TRBJ1-2
d_call: .
clone_size: .
cdr3_length: 13

cdr3_aa: CAWSTGTSGNTGELFF
cdr3_nt: TGTGCCTGGAGTACCGGGACTAGCGGGAACACCGGGGAGCTGTTTTTT
v_call: TRBV30
j_call: TRBJ2-2
d_call: TRBD2
clone_size: once
cdr3_length: 16

cdr3_aa: CASSSPGGEKLFF
cdr3_nt: TGTGCCAGCAGTTCTCCCGGAGGTGAAAAACTGTTTTTT
v_call: TRBV12-3/TRBV12-4
j_call: TRBJ1-4
d_call: .
clone_size: .
cdr3_length: 13

cdr3_aa: CASSAIGGADNSPLHF
cdr3_nt: TGTGCCAGCAGTGCGATAGGGGGCGCCGATAATTCACCCCTCCACTTT
v_call: TRBV6-1
j_call: TRBJ1-6
d_call: TRBD1
clone_size: .
cdr3_length: 16

cdr3_aa: CASGLGDSGNTIYF
cdr3_nt: TGTGCTAGTGGTTTAGGTGACTCTGGAAACACCATATATTTT
v_call: TRBV12-5
j_call: TRBJ1-3
d_call: .
clone_size: .
cdr3_length: 14

cdr3_aa: CASSASGRWNEQFF
cdr3_nt: TGTGCCAGCAGTGCTAGCGGGAGGTGGAATGAGCAGTTCTTC
v_call: TRBV2
j_call: TRBJ2-1
d_call: TRBD2
clone_size: once
cdr3_length: 14

cdr3_aa: CATSDLLTGELFF
cdr3_nt: TGTGCCACCAGTGATCTCCTAACCGGGGAGCTGTTTTTT
v_call: TRBV24-1
j_call: TRBJ2-2
d_call: .
clone_size: .
cdr3_length: 13

cdr3_aa: CASSPKDRADSNQPQHF
cdr3_nt: TGTGCCAGCTCACCGAAGGACAGGGCCGATAGCAATCAGCCCCAGCATTTT
v_call: TRBV18
j_call: TRBJ1-5
d_call: TRBD1
clone_size: .
cdr3_length: 17

cdr3_aa: CASSLSQGVSGYTF
cdr3_nt: TGTGCCAGCAGTTTATCACAGGGAGTAAGCGGCTACACCTTC
v_call: TRBV27
j_call: TRBJ1-2
d_call: .
clone_size: once
cdr3_length: 14

cdr3_aa: CAWTYSGRTETQYF
cdr3_nt: TGTGCCTGGACCTATAGCGGGAGAACCGAGACCCAGTACTTC
v_call: TRBV30
j_call: TRBJ2-5
d_call: TRBD2
clone_size: .
cdr3_length: 14

cdr3_aa: CASSEGTGGNQPQHF
cdr3_nt: TGTGCCAGCAGTGAGGGGACAGGGGGCAATCAGCCCCAGCATTTT
v_call: TRBV6-4
j_call: TRBJ1-5
d_call: TRBD1
clone_size: .
cdr3_length: 15

cdr3_aa: CATSKGDNYGYTF
cdr3_nt: TGTGCCACCAGCAAGGGAGACAACTATGGCTACACCTTC
v_call: TRBV15
j_call: TRBJ1-2
d_call: .
clone_size: .
cdr3_length: 13

cdr3_aa: CASSQRDVSNQPQHF
cdr3_nt: TGCGCCAGCAGCCAGAGGGACGTTAGCAATCAGCCCCAGCATTTT
v_call: TRBV4-1
j_call: TRBJ1-5
d_call: .
clone_size: .
cdr3_length: 15

cdr3_aa: CASSFYRALNEKLFF
cdr3_nt: TGTGCCAGCAGCTTCTACAGGGCCCTTAATGAAAAACTGTTTTTT
v_call: TRBV7-9
j_call: TRBJ1-4
d_call: .
clone_size: few
cdr3_length: 15

cdr3_aa: CASSPEGSRRLEGYTF
cdr3_nt: TGTGCCAGCAGCCCCGAGGGTTCCCGACGACTAGAAGGCTACACCTTC
v_call: TRBV7-9
j_call: TRBJ1-2
d_call: .
clone_size: .
cdr3_length: 16

cdr3_aa: CATSDWGPEAFF
cdr3_nt: TGTGCCACCAGTGATTGGGGCCCTGAAGCTTTCTTT
v_call: TRBV24-1
j_call: TRBJ1-1
d_call: .
clone_size: .
cdr3_length: 12